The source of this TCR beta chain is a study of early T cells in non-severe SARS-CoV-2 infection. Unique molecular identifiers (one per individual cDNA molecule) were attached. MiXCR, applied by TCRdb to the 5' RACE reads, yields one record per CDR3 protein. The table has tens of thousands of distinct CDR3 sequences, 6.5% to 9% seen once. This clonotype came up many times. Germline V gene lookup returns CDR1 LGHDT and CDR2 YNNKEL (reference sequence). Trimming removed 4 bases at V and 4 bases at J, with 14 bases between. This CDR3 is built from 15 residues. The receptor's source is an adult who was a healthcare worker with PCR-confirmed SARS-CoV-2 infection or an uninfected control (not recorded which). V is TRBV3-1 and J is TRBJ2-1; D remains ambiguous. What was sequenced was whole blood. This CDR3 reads CASSPEITRYNEQFF. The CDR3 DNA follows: TGTGCCAGCAGCCCCGAGATCACCCGGTACAATGAGCAGTTCTTC.